These 27 T cell receptor beta chains share one sample of origin, sequenced in a study of blood T cells in healthy people across ages. Primed by a sample-barcoded 5' primer and a J-beta primer mix, a second PCR proceeded for roughly 6 to 12 cycles. TCRdb itself ran the 5' RACE reads through MiXCR, one entry per CDR3 protein. The data contain 1.5 million to 2 million distinct CDR3 sequences, 28% of them singletons. Sequencing input: blood. The source of these receptors is a woman aged 25 to 45 in good health.

CDR3: CSAPKVTSGNNEQFF. The CDR3 coding sequence is TGCAGTGCTCCGAAGGTCACTAGCGGTAACAATGAGCAGTTCTTC. This chain joins TRBV20-1 and TRBJ2-1, with 8 bases lining up with TRBD2. The J segment lost 5 bases and the V segment lost 5 bases, leaving 11 bases of the junction unmatched. The germline V gene encodes CDR1 DFQATT and CDR2 SNEGSKA (reference sequence). The CDR3 sequence is 15 residues long.

The sample holds a few counts of this clonotype. This chain connects TRBV3-1 to TRBJ2-1, with D hard to call. V was cut by 1 base and J by 9 bases, with 13 bases left in between. The CDR3 loop spans 14 amino acids. Germline CDR1 reads LGHDT; CDR2 reads YNNKEL (reference sequence). DNA of the CDR3: TGTGCCAGCAGCCAAGTGTGGTCAGCTTCTGAGCAGTTCTTC. It translates to CASSQVWSASEQFF.

This clonotype was picked up a small number of times. The J gene is TRBJ1-4, the V gene TRBV5-1, with D unresolved. The length of the CDR3 is 14 residues. V was cut by 4 bases and J by 0 bases, with 7 bases left in between. The germline V gene encodes CDR1 SGHRS and CDR2 YFSETQ. The DNA for the CDR3 is TGCGCCAGCAGCCAGGCCGCAACTAATGAAAAACTGTTTTTT. Translation gives CASSQAATNEKLFF.

This chain uses TRBV29-1 with TRBJ2-2; no firm D call. V lost 4 bases and J 5 bases, leaving 11 bases between the germline ends. Per the germline V gene, CDR1 is SQVTM and CDR2 is ANQGSEA. The CDR3 is made up of 13 amino acids. This chain's CDR3 is CSVVAFLTGELFF. CDR3 coding DNA: TGCAGCGTTGTGGCCTTTCTAACCGGGGAGCTGTTTTTT.

V usage is TRBV6-5 and J usage is TRBJ2-7, with TRBD2 matching over 11 bases. CDR1 MNHEY and CDR2 SVGAGI come from the germline V gene. CDR3 size: 15 residues. V gave up 6 bases and J gave up 7 bases; unmatched junction bases: 11. CDR3 sequence: CASRIAGGLWWEQYF. The CDR3 nucleotides read TGTGCCAGCAGGATAGCGGGAGGGCTGTGGTGGGAGCAGTACTTC.

This clonotype was seen a single time. One end of the junction is discordant with germline, which a read error may explain. The gene calls are TRBV29-1 and TRBJ1-4, with TRBD1 identical over 9 bases. The length of the CDR3 is 13 residues. The germline gives CDR1 SQVTM, CDR2 ANQGSEA. As DNA, the CDR3 is TGCAGTTGTGGGACAGGGCTTAATGAAAAACGGTTTTTT. It codes for CSCGTGLNEKRFF.

The sample holds a few counts of this clonotype. V usage is TRBV7-3 and J usage is TRBJ2-5, with D unclear. The CDR3 runs 11 residues. In germline, CDR1 is SGHTA, CDR2 FQGTGA. V dropped 5 bases and J dropped 10 bases, with 11 bases sitting between them. CDR3 DNA: TGTGCCAGCAGCGCGGAACTATTCCAGTACTTC. Protein product: CASSAELFQYF.

The chain couples TRBV5-4 to TRBJ2-3; tentatively, D is TRBD2 (6 bases). V gave up 7 bases and J gave up 2 bases, with 17 bases separating them. The length of the CDR3 is 15 residues. Germline-derived CDR1 and CDR2 are SGHNT and YYREEE (reference sequence). Here the CDR3 reads CASGPVAGLTDTQYF. Written as DNA, the CDR3 is TGTGCCAGCGGCCCCGTGGCGGGACTCACAGATACGCAGTATTTT. The whole variable domain, remainder taken from reference TRBV5-4 and TRBJ2-3, is ETGVTQSPTHLIKTRGQQVTLRCSSQSGHNTVSWYQQALGQGPQFIFQYYREEENGRGNFPPRFSGLQFPNYSSELNVNALELDDSALYLCASGPVAGLTDTQYFGPGTRLTVL.

The sample holds a few counts of this clonotype. This rearrangement joins TRBV6-7 to TRBJ1-5; D gene uncertain. TRBV6-7 is an ORF; its function is uncertain. The CDR3 consists of 12 residues. Deletions cut 11 bases from V and 5 bases from J, with 13 bases between. The chain's CDR3 is CAGGLADQPQHF. CDR3 DNA sequence: TGTGCCGGTGGGTTGGCTGATCAGCCCCAGCATTTT.

The V and J genes are TRBV24-1 and TRBJ2-1; possible D gene TRBD2, 5 bases. CDR3 size: 13 residues. Looked up from germline, CDR1 is KGHDR and CDR2 is SFDVKD. Trimming removed 3 bases from V and 10 bases from J, with 12 bases in between. The CDR3 region is CATSDLAAEEQFF. CDR3 nucleotides: TGTGCCACCAGTGATCTGGCAGCGGAGGAGCAGTTCTTC.

The chain links TRBV6-6 to TRBJ2-2; D possibly uses TRBD1 or TRBD2 (6 bases each). Germline CDR1 MNHNY, CDR2 SVGAGI (reference sequence). The CDR3 loop spans 15 amino acids. The V end was cut by 1 base, the J end by 6 bases, with 12 bases between. CDR3 coding DNA: TGTGCCAGCAGTTACTGGTCCGGGGGCTCCGGGGAGCTGTTTTTT. Protein sequence: CASSYWSGGSGELFF.

With respect to this clonotype: It may be a read error: a sequence one base away is much more abundant. The J gene is TRBJ2-7, the V gene TRBV12-3 or TRBV12-4; 10 nucleotides agree with TRBD1. The CDR3 covers 16 residues. The CDR3 coding sequence is TGTGCCAGCAATTTAGTCCGGACAGGGGGTTTGATCGAGCAGTACTTC. Its protein product is CASNLVRTGGLIEQYF.

This chain links TRBV5-1 with TRBJ1-2, with D possibly matching TRBD1 (5 bases). The length of the CDR3 is 14 residues. In germline, CDR1 is SGHRS, CDR2 YFSETQ. The V gene lost 6 bases and the J gene lost 1 base, with 13 bases spanning the gap. CDR3 bases: TGCGCCAGCACGACAGAACCTAATAACTATGGCTACACCTTC. It translates to CASTTEPNNYGYTF.

Details on this clonotype: Sequence at one end of the junction differs from germline and may be a read error. This rearrangement joins TRBV4-1 to TRBJ1-4; D ambiguous. Germline assignment: CDR1 MGHRA and CDR2 YSYEKL. The CDR3 runs to 14 residues. The CDR3 region has the DNA TGCGCCAGCAGCCAAAGCCCAACTAATGAAAAACGGTTTTTT. Translated, it gives CASSQSPTNEKRFF.

This sequence joins TRBV6-5 and TRBJ2-7; D gene uncertain. CDR1 and CDR2 (germline): MNHEY, SVGAGI. The ends were cut back, 5 bases at V and 0 bases at J, with 17 bases in the middle. The CDR3 consists of 16 residues. The CDR3 DNA follows: TGTGCCAGCAGTCGCTCCTGGACGGTCAGCTCCTACGAGCAGTACTTC. As protein: CASSRSWTVSSYEQYF.

Ten or more counts support this clonotype. V usage is TRBV5-4 and J usage is TRBJ2-7; perhaps D is TRBD1 or TRBD2 (5 bases each). The germline V gene encodes CDR1 SGHNT and CDR2 YYREEE (reference sequence). Trimming shortened V by 4 bases and J by 5 bases, and 19 bases separated the two germline ends. The CDR3 runs to 15 residues. CDR3 residues: CASSAWDPSTDEQYF. Written as DNA, the CDR3 is TGTGCCAGCAGCGCATGGGACCCCTCGACGGACGAGCAGTACTTC. Full variable domain (missing parts from reference TRBV5-4 and TRBJ2-7): ETGVTQSPTHLIKTRGQQVTLRCSSQSGHNTVSWYQQALGQGPQFIFQYYREEENGRGNFPPRFSGLQFPNYSSELNVNALELDDSALYLCASSAWDPSTDEQYFGPGTRLTVT.

This clonotype was counted at least ten times. A much larger clone is a single base away; this may be a read error. V is TRBV20-1 and J is TRBJ2-5; D possibly matches TRBD1 or TRBD2 (7 bases each). Germline CDR1 and CDR2: DFQATT and SNEGSKA (reference sequence). The CDR3 length is 14 residues. V shed 2 bases and J shed 2 bases, with 12 bases lying between them. The CDR3 loop is CSARRGRGQETQYF. CDR3 sequence (DNA): TGCAGTGCTAGAAGGGGGCGGGGGCAAGAGACCCAGTACTTC.

In its sample, this clonotype was seen a few times. V is TRBV29-1 and J is TRBJ2-5, with 9 positions matching TRBD2. J lost 4 bases, V lost 0 bases, and 27 bases had no gene match. Germline CDR1 and CDR2: SQVTM and ANQGSEA. The length of the CDR3 is 22 residues. CDR3 coding DNA: TGCAGCGTTGAAGATCGTAGCCAGGGGGAATCACGCGGGAGGGCCTTTGGAGAGACCCAGTACTTC. Its translation is CSVEDRSQGESRGRAFGETQYF.

The chain combines TRBV20-1 with TRBJ2-5; 10 bases line up with TRBD1. Germline loops: CDR1 DFQATT, CDR2 SNEGSKA (reference sequence). V trimming: 6 bases; J trimming: 2 bases; junction bases outside the gene matches: 9. This CDR3 spans 15 amino acids. CDR3 DNA: TGCAGTGCCCTCCGGACAGGGGGAGGTCAAGAGACCCAGTACTTC. Translation gives CSALRTGGGQETQYF.

This clonotype was counted a few times. This chain connects TRBV28 to TRBJ2-1; D is unresolved. Trimming took 6 bases from V and 5 from J, leaving 14 bases between them. The germline V gene encodes CDR1 MDHEN and CDR2 SYDVKM. The CDR3 extends over 14 amino acids. The CDR3 region is CASRPPGSNNEQFF. For the CDR3, the DNA is TGTGCCAGCAGACCCCCGGGCAGCAACAATGAGCAGTTCTTC.

This clonotype turned up a few times. The junction shows a germline mismatch at one end, possibly a read error. The gene calls are TRBV4-2 and TRBJ2-1; a weak D match, TRBD2 (5 bases). This CDR3 spans 16 amino acids. The germline V gene has CDR1 LGHNA and CDR2 YNFKEQ. The CDR3 protein is CASSEQNARGINGQFF. In nucleotides, the CDR3 is TGTGCCAGCAGCGAACAAAACGCCCGGGGAATCAATGGGCAGTTCTTC.

The chain employs TRBV15 and TRBJ2-5; 8 nucleotides align to TRBD2. CDR3 size: 17 residues. Trimming cost V 2 bases and J 4 bases; bases outside gene matches: 12. CDR1 is LNHNV and CDR2 is YYDKDF in the germline V gene (reference sequence). CDR3 region: CATSRTGLARPPETQYF. CDR3 coding DNA: TGTGCCACCAGCAGAACAGGACTAGCCCGTCCGCCAGAGACCCAGTACTTC.

J is TRBJ2-7 and V is TRBV7-9; perhaps D is TRBD1 or TRBD2 (5 bases each). The CDR3 spans 15 residues. Germline V gives CDR1 SEHNR, CDR2 FQNEAQ (reference sequence). Trimming cost V 3 bases and J 5 bases, with 17 bases left between them. The CDR3 coding sequence is TGTGCCAGCAGCTTCCTGGAGGTAGGGACCAACGAGCAGTACTTC. Protein sequence: CASSFLEVGTNEQYF.

The chain recombines TRBV12-5 with TRBJ2-7, with TRBD1 matching over 8 bases. Germline V gives CDR1 LGHNT, CDR2 FRNRAP. CDR3 length: 15 residues. The junction had 11 bases not matched to a gene; V was cut back by 3 bases and J by 7 bases. CDR3 nucleotide sequence: TGTGCTAGTGGTTTCGGACAGGGCGGAGGCAATGAGCAGTACTTC. Its translation: CASGFGQGGGNEQYF.

In the case of this clonotype: A single base separates this from a much larger clone, so it may be a read error. The CDR3 sequence is CTSSRSRGAYQETQYF. As DNA, the CDR3 is TGTACCAGCAGCAGATCCCGGGGGGCCTACCAAGAGACCCAGTACTTC. The chain employs TRBV7-2 and TRBJ2-7, with D perhaps matching TRBD2 (7 bases). Near its end, the DNA agrees better with TRBJ2-5, so the J call may be wrong. The CDR3 spans 16 residues. CDR1 and CDR2 from the germline V gene are SGHTA and FQGNSA.

The chain joins TRBV5-1 to TRBJ1-1, with 9 nucleotides matching TRBD1. The CDR3 is 14 residues long. Germline V gives CDR1 SGHRS, CDR2 YFSETQ. Germline trimming cut 0 bases from V and 10 bases from J; bases unmatched to any gene: 7. CDR3 nucleotides: TGCGCCAGCAGCTTGGCGGACAGGGGCGGCGGAGCTTTCTTT. This sequence encodes CASSLADRGGGAFF. The full variable domain, completed using reference TRBV5-1 and TRBJ1-1, is KAGVTQTPRYLIKTRGQQVTLSCSPISGHRSVSWYQQTPGQGLQFLFEYFSETQRNKGNFPGRFSGRQFSNSRSEMNVSTLELGDSALYLCASSLADRGGGAFFGQGTRLTVV.

There are many counts of this clonotype. This sequence joins TRBV12-3 or TRBV12-4 and TRBJ2-5; D is perhaps TRBD1 or TRBD2 (5 bases each). This CDR3 comprises 14 residues. V gave up 6 bases and J gave up 1 base, with 12 bases separating them. The CDR3 reads CASSTGDGQETQYF. CDR3 DNA: TGTGCCAGCAGCACCGGGGACGGCCAAGAGACCCAGTACTTC.